This T cell receptor beta chain was recovered during a study of blood T cell repertoires in COVID-19 (dated by TCRdb to between 2020 and 2021). Describing the broader study: Collaborator samples came from the United States, Italy and Spain and covered acute and convalescent phases of COVID-19. The prospective study material was composed of cDNA or gDNA derived from T cells, B-cell-depleted T cells, or PBMCs. The dataset comprised deeply sampled blood TCRbeta repertoires from subjects exposed to, actively infected with, or recovered from COVID-19. The repertoires were made available in a free public database intended to serve as a resource for research on the immune response to SARS-CoV-2. The samples were drawn from the first 160 participants of the ongoing ImmuneRACE study and from roughly 1,300 subjects provided by 6 global collaborators. The sample metadata nearly always contained a de-identified subject ID, COVID-19 status, age in years and sex. Where HLA class I and class II types were available, the types were taken from metadata supplied by the sample provider, not from assay-based typing.

As concerns this clone: There is no known antigen for this receptor. The sample holds no much larger clone one base away, and base qualities are not on file.

Germline trimming amounts to 4 bases on V and 3 bases on J, with 10 as the count of junction bases outside the gene matches. There are 16 amino acids in the CDR3, from cysteine to phenylalanine inclusive. Just the 48-base CDR3 DNA is kept, in frame starting at base 1. CDR1 SGDLS and CDR2 YYNGEE were looked up in the germline V gene. Participants in the prospective study were aged roughly 18 to 89 years, lived in more than 20 United States geographic areas, and enrolled through a virtual design. To assign participants to cohorts, the prospective study relied on clinical history that participants themselves reported in a screening survey and a study questionnaire. Recovered participants in ImmuneRACE Cohort 3 were defined by two consecutive negative NP/OP PCR tests, clearance by a healthcare professional, or resolution of symptoms. Each participant in the prospective study had whole blood, serum and a nasopharyngeal or oropharyngeal swab collected by mobile phlebotomists. Additional blood draws and questionnaires over an approximately 2-month period could optionally be provided by prospective study participants. Before DNA extraction, blood samples from the prospective study were shipped at room temperature or frozen.

TCRbeta CDR3 regions were amplified from genomic DNA by means of the immunoSEQ Assay, a bias-controlled multiplex PCR. The authors' analysis ran thus. Nucleated cell counts per sample were estimated from amplification of reference gene primers within the assay. To quantify the absolute abundance of each unique TCRbeta CDR3 rearrangement, sequence reads were collapsed and filtered. For each sample, productive Simpson clonality was calculated as the square root of Simpson's diversity index over productive rearrangements. TCRdb re-hosts the immuneACCESS table, in-frame sequences only. Its copies lack some clones; in the studies checked, an unresolved V gene accounts for under half of them, and the cause for the rest is not known. V, J and clone size derive from that table, while D and trimming were established from the DNA sequence. The sample data list about 240,000 clones, and around 89% of these were observed just once. In total, the top ten clones hold over 7.5% of the sample.

Overall study results and their limits: The amount of clinical and demographic metadata varied by source and participant and was provided uncurated.

This receptor was identified in a man in his forties who had recovered from COVID-19. Sequencing was done on a sample of PBMCs or T cells enriched from blood (not recorded which). The rearranged chain carries TRBV9 and TRBJ2-1, with 7 middle bases fitting TRBD1. The CDR3 region: CASSIAGTASYNEQFF. The DNA sequence is as follows: TGTGCCAGCAGCATCGCCGGGACAGCCAGCTACAATGAGCAGTTCTTC.